The 21 T cell receptor beta chains listed next were all sequenced from one sample in a study of blood T cell repertoires in COVID-19. Clones were read by immunoSEQ multiplex PCR, and TCRdb kept only the in-frame ones, dropping some. The sample lists about 53,000 clones, approximately 85% seen once, with less than 3% in the top ten. The sequenced material came from peripheral blood. These TCRs come from an older woman with acute or convalescent COVID-19.

The chain is built from TRBV2 and TRBJ1-4; 8 nucleotides align to TRBD1. The length of the CDR3 is 14 residues. In germline, CDR1 is SNHLY, CDR2 FYNNEI. V lost 6 bases to trimming and J lost 0 bases; unmatched junction nucleotides: 0. CDR3 loop: CASRQGATNEKLFF. CDR3 DNA: TGTGCCAGCAGACAGGGGGCAACTAATGAAAAACTGTTTTTT.

The chain carries TRBV5-1 and TRBJ2-5; 9 bases fit TRBD2. This CDR3 contains 14 residues. Germline values: CDR1 SGHRS, CDR2 YFSETQ. The V gene end was trimmed by 6 bases and the J gene end by 5 bases; junction bases not matched to a gene: 8. This CDR3 reads CASMAGGAGETQYF. For the CDR3, the DNA is TGCGCCAGCATGGCGGGGGGGGCCGGGGAGACCCAGTACTTC. Full variable domain (outside the CDR3, taken from reference TRBV5-1 and TRBJ2-5): KAGVTQTPRYLIKTRGQQVTLSCSPISGHRSVSWYQQTPGQGLQFLFEYFSETQRNKGNFPGRFSGRQFSNSRSEMNVSTLELGDSALYLCASMAGGAGETQYFGPGTRLLVL.

V gene TRBV19 combines with J gene TRBJ2-7; the match to TRBD1 covers 9 bases. Germline V gene sequence: CDR1 LNHDA, CDR2 SQIVND (reference sequence). The CDR3 is made up of 13 amino acids. V dropped 7 bases and J dropped 2; count of bases not matched to a gene: 3. The CDR3 nucleotides read TGTGCCAGTAAGGGGACAGGGACCTACGAGCAGTACTTC. Translated, it gives CASKGTGTYEQYF.

The CDR3 region has the DNA TGTGCCAGCAGCAAAGGGTCGGGGGAGCAGTACTTC. It is translated as CASSKGSGEQYF. V gene TRBV9 combines with J gene TRBJ2-7; TRBD2 is a possible D gene (5 bases). The germline V and J ends were trimmed by 4 bases and 7 bases, with 12 bases remaining between them. The CDR3 is made up of 12 amino acids. CDR1 and CDR2 from the germline V gene are SGDLS and YYNGEE. Variable domain in full (rest from reference TRBV9 and TRBJ2-7): DSGVTQTPKHLITATGQRVTLRCSPRSGDLSVYWYQQSLDQGLQFLIQYYNGEERAKGNILERFSAQQFPDLHSELNLSSLELGDSALYFCASSKGSGEQYFGPGTRLTVT.

The chain employs TRBV5-6 and TRBJ1-5; possibly TRBD1 for D (5 bases). The germline CDR1 and CDR2 sequences are SGHDT and YYEEEE. The CDR3 runs 14 residues. V was shortened by 1 base and J by 4 bases, with 9 bases between the two germline ends. CDR3 bases: TGTGCCAGCAGCTTGCAGGGACTGAATCAGCCCCAGCATTTT. Amino acid sequence: CASSLQGLNQPQHF. The full variable domain, with the rest looked up from reference TRBV5-6 and TRBJ1-5, is DAGVTQSPTHLIKTRGQQVTLRCSPKSGHDTVSWYQQALGQGPQFIFQYYEEEERQRGNFPDRFSGHQFPNYSSELNVNALLLGDSALYLCASSLQGLNQPQHFGDGTRLSIL.

V and J are TRBV6-5 and TRBJ1-1, with TRBD1 matching over 7 bases. Losses at the gene ends were 5 bases for V and 0 bases for J; bases not matched to a gene: 6. The CDR3 totals 15 residues. Germline V lookup: CDR1 MNHEY, CDR2 SVGAGI. This CDR3 is CASSRDSSLNTEAFF. The CDR3 coding sequence is TGTGCCAGCAGTCGGGACAGCAGTTTGAACACTGAAGCTTTCTTT.

The gene calls are TRBV27 and TRBJ1-2; TRBD1 matches 7 bases. CDR3 length equals 16 residues. V trimming: 5 bases; J trimming: 3 bases; junction bases outside the gene matches: 12. Germline V gene lookup returns CDR1 MNHEY and CDR2 SMNVEV (reference sequence). CDR3 bases: TGTGCCAGCAGTCCGAAAATCGACAGGGTGGACTATGGCTACACCTTC. It translates to CASSPKIDRVDYGYTF.

The chain links TRBV6-6 to TRBJ1-2; no clear D. The V and J ends lost 0 bases and 5 bases respectively, with 10 bases between them. The CDR3 is 14 amino acids. Germline V gene data show CDR1 as MNHNY and CDR2 as SVGAGI (reference sequence). The CDR3 coding sequence is TGTGCCAGCAGTTACTCTACCGCGGGTTATGGCTACACCTTC. This codes for CASSYSTAGYGYTF.

This chain connects TRBV7-2 to TRBJ2-7; TRBD1 might be the D (5 bases). The germline V gene has CDR1 SGHTA and CDR2 FQGNSA. Deletions cut 5 bases from V and 1 base from J, with 12 bases between. CDR3 length equals 14 residues. This chain's CDR3 is CASSPLGHSYEQYF. The CDR3 nucleotides read TGTGCCAGCAGCCCCCTAGGACATTCCTACGAGCAGTACTTC. The complete variable domain, with remaining parts taken from reference TRBV7-2 and TRBJ2-7, reads GAGVSQSPSNKVTEKGKDVELRCDPISGHTALYWYRQSLGQGLEFLIYFQGNSAPDKSGLPSDRFSAERTGGSVSTLTIQRTQQEDSAVYLCASSPLGHSYEQYFGPGTRLTVT.

V is TRBV7-2 and J is TRBJ2-7; D is perhaps TRBD2 (5 bases). V gave up 7 bases and J gave up 6 bases, with 25 bases separating them. Germline CDR1 and CDR2: SGHTA and FQGNSA. The CDR3 consists of 16 residues. In DNA, the CDR3 is TGTGCCAGCACCCTCAGTCCGACAAGCGGCTGGGGCGAGCAGTACTTC. Protein product: CASTLSPTSGWGEQYF.

This chain joins TRBV14 and TRBJ2-3; 7 bases are a match to TRBD2. From germline, CDR1 is SGHDN and CDR2 FVKESK. The CDR3 is 16 residues long. Trimming removed 1 base from V and 3 bases from J; junction bases left unmatched: 7. CDR3 loop: CASSQGGGFLTDTQYF. DNA of the CDR3: TGTGCCAGCAGCCAAGGCGGGGGTTTCTTAACAGATACGCAGTATTTT.

The chain employs TRBV9 and TRBJ2-5; a possible D gene is TRBD2 (6 bases). The V end was cut by 0 bases, the J end by 5 bases, with 14 bases between. The CDR3 is made up of 15 amino acids. Germline V gene lookup returns CDR1 SGDLS and CDR2 YYNGEE. This CDR3 is CASSVDGGHRETQYF. CDR3 nucleotides: TGTGCCAGCAGCGTAGATGGAGGGCACCGGGAGACCCAGTACTTC.

The rearrangement joins TRBV15 to TRBJ1-6; no clear D gene. The CDR3 contains 15 residues. The germline V gene encodes CDR1 LNHNV and CDR2 YYDKDF (reference sequence). The V end was cut by 0 bases, the J end by 7 bases, with 10 bases between. CDR3 nucleotides: TGTGCCACCAGCAGAGATTATGGCGGGAATTCACCCCTCCACTTT. It translates to CATSRDYGGNSPLHF.

The rearrangement joins TRBV5-6 to TRBJ1-2, with TRBD1 matching 9 bases. In germline, CDR1 is SGHDT, CDR2 YYEEEE. Trimming at V came to 4 bases and at J to 6 bases, leaving 4 bases not matched to a gene. This CDR3 has 13 residues. The CDR3 nucleotides read TGTGCCAGCAGCCAGGGACAGGGACATGGCTACACCTTC. The encoded protein is CASSQGQGHGYTF. The full variable domain, with the rest looked up from reference TRBV5-6 and TRBJ1-2, is DAGVTQSPTHLIKTRGQQVTLRCSPKSGHDTVSWYQQALGQGPQFIFQYYEEEERQRGNFPDRFSGHQFPNYSSELNVNALLLGDSALYLCASSQGQGHGYTFGSGTRLTVV.

The J gene is TRBJ2-1, the V gene TRBV7-8; TRBD2 aligns across 9 bases. This CDR3 region has 16 residues. Trimming removed 3 bases from V and 3 bases from J; junction bases left unmatched: 6. Germline CDR1 and CDR2: SGHVS and FQNEAQ. The CDR3 DNA sequence: TGTGCCAGCAGCTTGGGAGTAGCGGGAGTCTACAATGAGCAGTTCTTC. Its protein product is CASSLGVAGVYNEQFF. The full variable domain, completed using reference TRBV7-8 and TRBJ2-1, is GAGVSQSPRYKVAKRGQDVALRCDPISGHVSLFWYQQALGQGPEFLTYFQNEAQLDKSGLPSDRFFAERPEGSVSTLKIQRTQQEDSAVYLCASSLGVAGVYNEQFFGPGTRLTVL.

V gene TRBV10-2 combines with J gene TRBJ2-1; TRBD2 is a possible D gene (6 bases). CDR1 and CDR2 from the germline V gene are WSHSY and SAAADI. V was cut by 5 bases and J by 3 bases, with 14 bases left in between. CDR3 size: 15 residues. CDR3 loop: CASSQLGLNYNEQFF. In DNA form, the CDR3 reads TGCGCCAGCAGTCAATTAGGACTAAACTACAATGAGCAGTTCTTC.

This clone has only a few counts. J is TRBJ2-7 and V is TRBV2, with 9 bases aligning to TRBD1. This CDR3 is built from 14 residues. V lost 7 bases, J lost 4 bases, and 8 bases stayed unmatched. Germline CDR1 reads SNHLY; CDR2 reads FYNNEI. CDR3 loop: CASTIDRGAYEQYF. CDR3 DNA: TGTGCCAGCACCATAGACAGGGGGGCGTACGAGCAGTACTTC.

The rearrangement joins TRBV25-1 to TRBJ2-1; the match to TRBD2 covers 10 bases. CDR1 MGHDK and CDR2 SYGVNS come from the germline V gene. This CDR3 region has 16 residues. With V trimmed by 5 bases and J by 8 bases, 12 bases remained unmatched. The CDR3 loop is CASSQRGLARPYEQFF. CDR3 coding DNA: TGTGCCAGCAGTCAAAGGGGACTAGCGAGACCCTATGAGCAGTTCTTC. The full variable domain, completed using reference TRBV25-1 and TRBJ2-1, is EADIYQTPRYLVIGTGKKITLECSQTMGHDKMYWYQQDPGMELHLIHYSYGVNSTEKGDLSSESTVSRIRTEHFPLTLESARPSHTSQYLCASSQRGLARPYEQFFGPGTRLTVL.

This rearrangement joins TRBV5-4 to TRBJ1-2; the D is unclear. This CDR3 comprises 15 residues. Germline assignment: CDR1 SGHNT and CDR2 YYREEE (reference sequence). The germline V and J ends were trimmed by 6 bases and 3 bases, with 18 bases remaining between them. DNA of the CDR3: TGTGCCAGCATCCCCGACCCGGGAAAGGACTATGGCTACACCTTC. It translates to CASIPDPGKDYGYTF.

This sequence joins TRBV18 and TRBJ1-1, with a weak D call TRBD1 (5 bases). The CDR3 totals 15 residues. The germline V gene encodes CDR1 KGHSH and CDR2 LQKENI. Trimming stripped 6 bases from V and 1 base from J, with 15 bases between. The CDR3 region has the DNA TGTGCCAGCTCCCCCCGGGCCGACAGGAACACTGAAGCTTTCTTT. As protein: CASSPRADRNTEAFF.

Concerning this clone: The identical CDR3 is also encoded by other nucleotide sequences in the sample. The chain carries TRBV5-1 and TRBJ2-3; D possibly corresponds to TRBD1 (8 bases). The CDR3 totals 16 residues. V shed 0 bases and J shed 6 bases, with 17 bases lying between them. The germline V gene encodes CDR1 SGHRS and CDR2 YFSETQ. The CDR3 loop reads CASSLDPGQGGDTQYF. The CDR3, as DNA: TGCGCCAGCAGCTTGGATCCCGGACAGGGAGGGGATACGCAGTATTTT. Filled out from reference TRBV5-1 and TRBJ2-3, the complete variable domain reads KAGVTQTPRYLIKTRGQQVTLSCSPISGHRSVSWYQQTPGQGLQFLFEYFSETQRNKGNFPGRFSGRQFSNSRSEMNVSTLELGDSALYLCASSLDPGQGGDTQYFGPGTRLTVL.